Below, 30 T cell receptor beta chains from the same sample are listed, as sequenced in a study of shared clonotypes between healthy human individuals. The repertoire was sequenced with immunoSEQ multiplex PCR; TCRdb's copy has only in-frame clones and lacks some. The table has under 2,500,000 clones, 90% to 96% seen once. The specimen sequenced was naive CD4+ T cells sorted from blood. The subset denotes: CD45RA+ positively selected. Receptors originate from a young man in good health.

The CDR3 DNA sequence: TGTGCCAGCAGCCCGGGGACTAGCGGAACAGATACGCAGTATTTT. Translation gives CASSPGTSGTDTQYF. The chain has TRBV5-5 and TRBJ2-3; 11 nucleotides agree with TRBD2. CDR3 length equals 15 residues. The ends lost 4 bases at V and 3 bases at J; junction bases unmatched: 4. Germline V gene data show CDR1 as SGHKS and CDR2 as YYEKEE (reference sequence).

This clone was observed a few times. The sample contains more than one DNA sequence encoding this CDR3. The chain is built from TRBV5-1 and TRBJ1-3, with unresolved D. The CDR3 totals 14 residues. The germline V gene encodes CDR1 SGHRS and CDR2 YFSETQ. The V end was cut by 0 bases, the J end by 0 bases, with 4 bases between. The CDR3 DNA reads TGCGCCAGCAGCTTGGGTATCTCTGGAAACACCATATATTTT. Amino acids: CASSLGISGNTIYF.

The chain recombines TRBV27 with TRBJ2-1, with 10 bases lining up with TRBD2. J lost 4 bases, V lost 3 bases, and 9 bases had no gene match. Germline lookup yields CDR1 MNHEY and CDR2 SMNVEV (reference sequence). The CDR3 consists of 17 residues. The CDR3 loop reads CASSFSGGGPYYNEQFF. For the CDR3, the DNA is TGTGCCAGCAGTTTCAGCGGGGGGGGACCTTATTACAATGAGCAGTTCTTC.

This sequence joins TRBV28 and TRBJ2-7; 8 bases fit TRBD1. Trimming removed 6 bases from V and 3 bases from J; junction bases left unmatched: 13. The length of the CDR3 is 16 residues. The germline V gene encodes CDR1 MDHEN and CDR2 SYDVKM. The CDR3 is CASSLEGAGTGYEQYF. The CDR3 coding sequence is TGTGCCAGCAGCCTAGAGGGGGCGGGGACAGGCTACGAGCAGTACTTC.

As for this clone: This CDR3 is also generated by other DNA sequences in the sample. The gene calls are TRBV7-9 and TRBJ2-7, with D possibly matching TRBD1 (6 bases). The V gene lost 5 bases and the J gene lost 0 bases, with 14 bases spanning the gap. From germline, CDR1 is SEHNR and CDR2 FQNEAQ (reference sequence). This CDR3 contains 15 residues. This chain's CDR3 is CASSLTGGSSYEQYF. The CDR3 DNA follows: TGTGCCAGCAGCCTGACAGGTGGTAGCTCCTACGAGCAGTACTTC. The complete variable domain, with remaining parts taken from reference TRBV7-9 and TRBJ2-7, reads DTGVSQNPRHKITKRGQNVTFRCDPISEHNRLYWYRQTLGQGPEFLTYFQNEAQLEKSRLLSDRFSAERPKGSFSTLEIQRTEQGDSAMYLCASSLTGGSSYEQYFGPGTRLTVT.

This chain joins TRBV4-1 and TRBJ2-3, with 12 positions matching TRBD2. The CDR3 covers 16 residues. Germline values: CDR1 MGHRA, CDR2 YSYEKL. J lost 4 bases, V lost 2 bases, and 4 bases had no gene match. The CDR3 DNA reads TGCGCCAGCAGCCAACAATCTAGCGGGGGGGCAGATACGCAGTATTTT. Its translation: CASSQQSSGGADTQYF.

This chain connects TRBV10-2 to TRBJ2-3, with 8 bases matching TRBD1. The ends lost 3 bases at V and 3 bases at J; junction bases unmatched: 5. This CDR3 has 15 residues. Germline lookup yields CDR1 WSHSY and CDR2 SAAADI. CDR3 in amino acids: CASSDRDRSTDTQYF. In DNA form, the CDR3 reads TGCGCCAGCAGTGATCGGGACAGGTCAACAGATACGCAGTATTTT.

V usage is TRBV6-5 and J usage is TRBJ1-1, with D hard to call. The CDR3 has 14 amino acids. Germline loops: CDR1 MNHEY, CDR2 SVGAGI. Trimming removed 2 bases from V and 1 base from J, with 8 bases in between. The DNA of the CDR3 is TGTGCCAGCAGTTACCGCCGGGGGAACACTGAAGCTTTCTTT. This encodes CASSYRRGNTEAFF.

The DNA of the CDR3 is TGTGCCAGCAGTCGCACTAATCCGGGACAGACCTCCTACGAGCAGTACTTC. This gives the protein CASSRTNPGQTSYEQYF. V and J are TRBV2 and TRBJ2-7; 7 bases match TRBD1. The germline V gene has CDR1 SNHLY and CDR2 FYNNEI. The trim removed 5 bases at V and 0 bases at J, leaving 13 bases unmatched. This CDR3 is 17 amino acids long.

With regard to this clone: A junction boundary mismatches the germline segment, possibly from a read error. The chain has TRBV5-1 and TRBJ2-7, with D possibly TRBD1 on 6 matching bases. The CDR3 runs to 16 residues. Germline V CDR1 and CDR2: SGHRS, YFSETQ. The CDR3 bases are TGCGCCAGCAGCTTGGAGGGGGACCCCATCTCCTCCGAGCAGTACTTC. Protein sequence: CASSLEGDPISSEQYF.

This chain uses TRBV11-1 with TRBJ1-1, with D maybe TRBD1 (5 bases). Trimming cost V 5 bases and J 7 bases, with 17 bases left between them. This CDR3 region has 14 residues. Germline V gene sequence: CDR1 SGHAT, CDR2 FQDESV (reference sequence). CDR3 nucleotide sequence: TGTGCCAGCAGCATTTCGGCAGGACAATATGAAGCTTTCTTT. Protein sequence: CASSISAGQYEAFF.

The CDR3 DNA is TGTGCCAGCAGCCCACAGGGGGTGTCCTACAATGAGCAGTTCTTC. This translates into CASSPQGVSYNEQFF. This chain links TRBV7-2 with TRBJ2-1; 8 bases are a match to TRBD1. With 5 bases clipped from V and 1 base from J, the junction kept 4 bases outside the gene matches. CDR3 length: 15 amino acids. Germline CDR1 and CDR2: SGHTA and FQGNSA. The full variable domain, rest sourced from reference TRBV7-2 and TRBJ2-1, is GAGVSQSPSNKVTEKGKDVELRCDPISGHTALYWYRQSLGQGLEFLIYFQGNSAPDKSGLPSDRFSAERTGGSVSTLTIQRTQQEDSAVYLCASSPQGVSYNEQFFGPGTRLTVL.

This chain connects TRBV19 to TRBJ2-3; 7 positions agree with TRBD1. Germline V CDR1 and CDR2: LNHDA, SQIVND (reference sequence). The CDR3 is made up of 14 amino acids. The trim removed 5 bases at V and 3 bases at J, leaving 5 bases unmatched. CDR3: CASSSGQITDTQYF. CDR3 nucleotide sequence: TGTGCCAGTAGTTCGGGACAGATAACAGATACGCAGTATTTT.

This clone appeared once. The chain has TRBV29-1 and TRBJ2-1; D tentatively reads TRBD1 or TRBD2 (5 bases each). CDR1 and CDR2 from the germline V gene are SQVTM and ANQGSEA. Deletions cut 7 bases from V and 9 bases from J, with 19 bases between. This CDR3 spans 13 amino acids. CDR3 coding DNA: TGCAGCGGGGCCTGGACGGATGGGGGTGAGCAGTTCTTC. Amino acids: CSGAWTDGGEQFF.

This rearrangement joins TRBV9 to TRBJ1-2, with D hard to call. Germline CDR1 and CDR2: SGDLS and YYNGEE. The CDR3 runs 15 residues. Trimming took off 4 bases at V and 0 bases at J, with 13 bases between the two ends. CDR3 in amino acids: CASSSRPGANYGYTF. CDR3 nucleotides: TGTGCCAGCAGCTCCAGACCAGGTGCTAACTATGGCTACACCTTC.

This chain links TRBV5-6 with TRBJ2-5, with D maybe TRBD2 (6 bases). Trimming cost V 3 bases and J 7 bases, with 16 bases left between them. The V gene's germline CDR1 is SGHDT and CDR2 YYEEEE. The CDR3 is 14 residues long. CDR3 coding DNA: TGTGCCAGCAGCTCGGGACTGAATGGGATGACCCAGTACTTC. The encoded protein is CASSSGLNGMTQYF.

V is TRBV9 and J is TRBJ2-3; 9 bases map to TRBD1. CDR3 length: 15 amino acids. Germline V gene lookup returns CDR1 SGDLS and CDR2 YYNGEE. V was pared by 3 bases and J by 3 bases, with 5 bases of the junction left unmatched. The CDR3 loop reads CASSAQGAMTDTQYF. The CDR3 region has the DNA TGTGCCAGCAGCGCACAGGGGGCGATGACAGATACGCAGTATTTT.

This clone showed up just once. The chain is built from TRBV6-5 and TRBJ2-7; D may be TRBD1 or TRBD2 (5 bases each). The CDR3 length is 15 residues. Germline loops: CDR1 MNHEY, CDR2 SVGAGI. Trimming took 2 bases from V and 7 from J, leaving 18 bases between them. In DNA form, the CDR3 reads TGTGCCAGCAGTTACCGCCCGACAGTCACGGGGGAGCAGTACTTC. This translates into CASSYRPTVTGEQYF.

The J gene is TRBJ1-3, the V gene TRBV5-4; D gene ambiguous. V was shortened by 4 bases and J by 1 base, with 9 bases between the two germline ends. There are 14 residues in the CDR3. The germline V gene has CDR1 SGHNT and CDR2 YYREEE (reference sequence). The CDR3 bases are TGTGCCAGCAGCAGCGGGTTATCTGGAAACACCATATATTTT. Translation gives CASSSGLSGNTIYF.

Notes on this clone: Other DNA sequences from this sample encode an identical CDR3 as well. The CDR3 DNA follows: TGTGCCAGCTCACAAACAGGGGACTATGGCTACACCTTC. Its protein is CASSQTGDYGYTF. The chain couples TRBV18 to TRBJ1-2; TRBD1 matches at 7 bases. The germline V gene encodes CDR1 KGHSH and CDR2 LQKENI. The V and J ends lost 4 bases and 3 bases, in that order; junction bases with no gene match: 2. The CDR3 runs to 13 residues.

A single count supports this clone. The chain employs TRBV5-1 and TRBJ2-3; either TRBD1 or TRBD2 may supply D (5 bases each). The ends were cut back, 2 bases at V and 3 bases at J, with 19 bases in the middle. Germline V gives CDR1 SGHRS, CDR2 YFSETQ. There are 17 residues in the CDR3. The chain's CDR3 is CASSLGRQGPSTDTQYF. The DNA of the CDR3 is TGCGCCAGCAGCTTAGGTCGTCAGGGACCCTCTACAGATACGCAGTATTTT.

The V and J genes are TRBV7-9 and TRBJ2-2; 8 positions match TRBD2. This CDR3 spans 13 amino acids. Looked up from germline, CDR1 is SEHNR and CDR2 is FQNEAQ (reference sequence). CDR3: CELSGANTGELFF. The CDR3, as DNA: TGTGAGCTTAGCGGGGCGAACACCGGGGAGCTGTTTTTT.

This chain uses TRBV2 with TRBJ2-5, with TRBD2 matching 10 bases. Germline V gene sequence: CDR1 SNHLY, CDR2 FYNNEI. The trim removed 8 bases at V and 6 bases at J, leaving 12 bases unmatched. The CDR3 length is 15 residues. DNA of the CDR3: TGTGCCAGCGGAGGGGGAGCGGGAGGGCCTCAGACCCAGTACTTC. It translates to CASGGGAGGPQTQYF.

This sequence joins TRBV30 and TRBJ2-2, with 9 bases identical to TRBD2. Germline values: CDR1 GTSNPN, CDR2 SVGIG (reference sequence). J gave up 4 bases and V 0 bases, and 12 bases lay outside the gene matches. CDR3 length equals 18 residues. CDR3 nucleotides: TGTGCCTGGAGTGTACGATCTAGCGGGATAGTAGCCACCGGGGAGCTGTTTTTT. It is translated as CAWSVRSSGIVATGELFF.

The CDR3 reads CASSERSVGSNEQFF. The CDR3 DNA follows: TGTGCCAGCAGTGAACGAAGCGTTGGCTCCAATGAGCAGTTCTTC. The chain employs TRBV2 and TRBJ2-1; D gene ambiguous. Germline V CDR1 and CDR2: SNHLY, FYNNEI. Trimming shortened V by 2 bases and J by 6 bases, and 14 bases separated the two germline ends. The CDR3 spans 15 residues.

The chain couples TRBV30 to TRBJ1-1; tentative D call: TRBD1 (6 bases). V was clipped by 3 bases and J by 5 bases, with 16 bases between them. This CDR3 region has 14 residues. Germline V gene sequence: CDR1 GTSNPN, CDR2 SVGIG (reference sequence). The CDR3 region is CAWRTGAGVTEAFF. Written as DNA, the CDR3 is TGTGCCTGGAGAACGGGGGCCGGAGTGACTGAAGCTTTCTTT.

The V call is TRBV6-1, the J call TRBJ1-5; no clear D. There are 17 residues in the CDR3. The ends were cut back, 0 bases at V and 7 bases at J, with 19 bases in the middle. Germline V lookup: CDR1 MNHNS, CDR2 SASEGT. CDR3 sequence (DNA): TGTGCCAGCAGTGAAGCACCCTACCTCCAGAGAGAGCAGCCCCAGCATTTT. Translation: CASSEAPYLQREQPQHF.

The V call is TRBV5-1, the J call TRBJ2-7, with 7 bases matching TRBD1. Germline V gene data show CDR1 as SGHRS and CDR2 as YFSETQ. This CDR3 spans 14 amino acids. The trim removed 4 bases at V and 1 base at J, leaving 5 bases unmatched. The CDR3, as DNA: TGCGCCAGCAGCCAGATGACAGGGTCCTACGAGCAGTACTTC. Translation gives CASSQMTGSYEQYF.

The rearrangement uses TRBV19 and TRBJ2-7; D is uncertain. Trimming shortened V by 3 bases and J by 2 bases, and 14 bases separated the two germline ends. Looked up from germline, CDR1 is LNHDA and CDR2 is SQIVND (reference sequence). The CDR3 totals 15 residues. In DNA form, the CDR3 reads TGTGCCAGTAGTATTTCTCGTGCTATCGCCTACGAGCAGTACTTC. It is translated as CASSISRAIAYEQYF. Full variable domain (outside the CDR3, taken from reference TRBV19 and TRBJ2-7): DGGITQSPKYLFRKEGQNVTLSCEQNLNHDAMYWYRQDPGQGLRLIYYSQIVNDFQKGDIAEGYSVSREKKESFPLTVTSAQKNPTAFYLCASSISRAIAYEQYFGPGTRLTVT.

The chain recombines TRBV5-1 with TRBJ2-7; perhaps TRBD1 as D (5 bases). CDR3 length: 15 amino acids. Germline V gene lookup returns CDR1 SGHRS and CDR2 YFSETQ. V lost 1 base to trimming and J lost 5 bases, with 16 bases between them. This chain's CDR3 is CASSLSQSDMHEQYF. DNA for the CDR3: TGCGCCAGCAGCTTGAGTCAGTCGGACATGCACGAGCAGTACTTC.